Listed below are T cell receptor beta chains from one sample, sequenced in a study of blood T cell repertoires in COVID-19. Produced via immunoSEQ multiplex PCR; TCRdb's table is partial and in-frame only. Of just over 95,000 clones in the sample, about nine tenths are singletons; the top ten hold less than 2%. Sequencing used peripheral blood. Receptors were obtained from a man aged 55 to 69 with acute or convalescent COVID-19. Both conserved end residues are part of each CDR3. D genes are given only for firm matches. For some rows the clone size is stated as once, few or many, or as a class when expanded; others skip it.

>TRBV10-2|TRBJ2-3|TRBD2|.|14
CATQLAGPTDTQYF
TGCGCCACCCAACTAGCGGGGCCCACAGATACGCAGTATTTT
>TRBV5-1|TRBJ2-7|.|once|13
CASSYDSSYEQYF
TGCGCCAGCAGTTATGACAGCTCCTACGAGCAGTACTTC
>TRBV14|TRBJ1-1|TRBD1|.|16
CASSPLTGKGGPEAFF
TGTGCCAGCAGCCCTCTGACAGGGAAGGGAGGCCCTGAAGCTTTCTTT
>TRBV5-6|TRBJ2-5|TRBD2|.|16
CASSSPSGGYLKTQYF
TGTGCCAGCAGCTCCCCGAGCGGGGGGTATTTGAAGACCCAGTACTTC
>TRBV5-1|TRBJ1-2|TRBD1|.|17
CASSRSQNRGGSYGYTF
TGCGCCAGCAGCAGAAGCCAGAACAGGGGAGGTAGCTATGGCTACACCTTC
>TRBV12-5|TRBJ2-1|TRBD1|.|15
CASGPGQGGYNEQFF
TGTGCTAGTGGTCCCGGACAGGGTGGCTACAATGAGCAGTTCTTC
>TRBV3-1/TRBV3-2|TRBJ1-6|.|.|16
CASSLTPAGGNSPLHF
TGTGCCAGCAGCCTAACCCCTGCGGGGGGAAATTCACCCCTCCACTTT
>TRBV19|TRBJ1-5|TRBD1|.|14
CASSISTGGKAQHF
TGTGCCAGTAGTATAAGTACAGGGGGCAAAGCCCAGCATTTT
>TRBV20-1|TRBJ1-2|.|.|11
CSARWAPGYTF
TGCAGTGCTAGGTGGGCGCCTGGCTACACCTTC
>TRBV13|TRBJ1-2|TRBD1|.|15
CASSSRTGGNYGYTF
TGTGCCAGCAGCTCCCGGACAGGGGGCAACTATGGCTACACCTTC
>TRBV4-1|TRBJ1-5|TRBD1|few|15
CASSLFGTGDQPQHF
TGCGCCAGCTCCCTTTTCGGGACAGGTGATCAGCCCCAGCATTTT
>TRBV10-2|TRBJ1-2|.|.|13
CASSDRDNYGYTF
TGCGCCAGCAGTGACAGGGATAACTATGGCTACACCTTC
>TRBV7-2|TRBJ1-1|TRBD1|.|13
CASSLYRTGEAFF
TGTGCCAGCAGCTTATACCGGACAGGGGAAGCTTTCTTT
>TRBV6-2/TRBV6-3|TRBJ1-6|.|once|14
CASSSWTENSPLHF
TGTGCCAGCAGTTCATGGACAGAGAATTCACCCCTCCACTTT
>TRBV10-3|TRBJ1-1|.|.|12
CATSTGNTEAFF
TGTGCCACCTCCACGGGGAACACTGAAGCTTTCTTT
>TRBV2|TRBJ1-1|TRBD1|.|14
CASRRQGAGAEAFF
TGTGCCAGCAGAAGACAGGGGGCAGGGGCTGAAGCTTTCTTT
>TRBV20-1|TRBJ1-2|TRBD1|.|11
CSAPVGQNYTF
TGCAGTGCTCCCGTGGGACAGAATTACACCTTC
>TRBV3-1/TRBV3-2|TRBJ1-1|.|.|13
CASSQGGGGPAFF
TGTGCCAGCAGCCAAGGTGGGGGAGGTCCAGCTTTCTTT
>TRBV18|TRBJ1-4|.|.|16
CASSPGFERTAEKLFF
TGTGCCAGCTCACCAGGTTTTGAGCGGACGGCTGAAAAACTGTTTTTT
>TRBV6-5|TRBJ1-1|.|.|11
CASSYLTEAFF
TGTGCCAGCAGTTACCTGACTGAAGCTTTCTTT
>TRBV10-2|TRBJ1-1|.|.|13
CASSVTENTEAFF
TGCGCCAGCAGCGTTACTGAGAACACTGAAGCTTTCTTT
>TRBV19|TRBJ1-5|TRBD1|.|15
CASSTTGDIYQPQHF
TGTGCCAGTAGTACGACAGGGGATATTTATCAGCCCCAGCATTTT
>TRBV7-9|TRBJ1-6|.|.|14
CASSLGTPNSPLHF
TGTGCCAGCAGCTTAGGGACTCCGAATTCACCCCTCCACTTT
>TRBV7-9|TRBJ2-1|.|once|13
CASSLLGGNEQFF
TGTGCCAGCAGCTTACTAGGAGGCAATGAGCAGTTCTTC
>TRBV4-1|TRBJ2-2|TRBD2|.|12
CASSQGLRELFF
TGCGCCAGCAGCCAGGGACTAAGGGAGCTGTTTTTT
>TRBV3-1/TRBV3-2|TRBJ1-1|.|.|16
CASSRLGGASYGEAFF
TGTGCCAGCAGCCGCTTAGGGGGGGCGTCCTACGGTGAAGCTTTCTTT
>TRBV7-8|TRBJ1-1|.|.|14
CASSLAGGNTEAFF
TGTGCCAGCAGCTTAGCGGGGGGGAACACTGAAGCTTTCTTT
>TRBV6-2/TRBV6-3|TRBJ1-4|TRBD1|.|16
CASSPDRGQSNEKLFF
TGTGCCAGCAGCCCGGACAGGGGGCAATCTAATGAAAAACTGTTTTTT
>TRBV2|TRBJ2-7|.|.|14
CASRYLDSSYEQYF
TGTGCCAGCAGATATTTGGACAGTTCCTACGAGCAGTACTTC
>TRBV18|TRBJ1-2|.|.|17
CASSPQAPSGSPYGYTF
TGTGCCAGCTCACCACAAGCCCCGTCAGGGTCCCCTTATGGCTACACCTTC
>TRBV7-2|TRBJ2-2|.|.|13
CASSLGTNGELFF
TGTGCCAGCAGCTTAGGAACAAACGGGGAGCTGTTTTTT
>TRBV18|TRBJ1-2|TRBD1|.|13
CASSPGQGNGYTF
TGTGCCAGCTCACCAGGACAGGGAAATGGCTACACCTTC
>TRBV3-1/TRBV3-2|TRBJ1-1|TRBD1|.|15
CASSQLDRTNTEAFF
TGTGCCAGCAGCCAACTGGACAGGACAAACACTGAAGCTTTCTTT
>TRBV3-1/TRBV3-2|TRBJ2-3|.|.|16
CASSQQRGGRADTQYF
TGTGCCAGCAGCCAACAAAGGGGGGGCCGGGCAGATACGCAGTATTTT
>TRBV4-1|TRBJ1-3|.|.|14
CASSQLGLVGTIYF
TGCGCCAGCAGCCAACTGGGACTGGTAGGCACCATATATTTT
>TRBV5-1|TRBJ1-4|TRBD1|few|14
CASSTDRGNEKLFF
TGCGCCAGCAGCACGGACAGGGGCAACGAAAAACTGTTTTTT
>TRBV10-3|TRBJ1-1|.|.|16
CAISAADGGAYTEAFF
TGTGCCATCAGTGCAGCTGATGGGGGCGCTTACACTGAAGCTTTCTTT
>TRBV19|TRBJ1-4|TRBD1|.|14
CASRDPGTGEKLFF
TGTGCCAGTAGGGACCCCGGGACAGGGGAAAAACTGTTTTTT
>TRBV27|TRBJ1-1|TRBD1|.|15
CASSSRQGGNTEAFF
TGTGCCAGCAGTTCCCGACAGGGGGGCAACACTGAAGCTTTCTTT
>TRBV6-1|TRBJ1-2|.|once|14
CASSESTAGYGYTF
TGTGCCAGCAGTGAATCCACCGCGGGCTATGGCTACACCTTC
>TRBV27|TRBJ1-5|.|.|15
CASSFNRDRGQPQHF
TGTGCCAGCAGTTTTAACAGGGACCGTGGGCAGCCCCAGCATTTT
>TRBV5-1|TRBJ2-2|.|.|14
CASILTANTGELFF
TGCGCCAGCATTTTGACAGCGAACACCGGGGAGCTGTTTTTT
>TRBV12-3/TRBV12-4|TRBJ1-1|.|.|12
CASSPGNTEAFF
TGTGCCAGCAGCCCAGGGAACACTGAAGCTTTCTTT
>TRBV6-6|TRBJ1-2|TRBD1|.|16
CASTDVLDRNAYGYTF
TGTGCCAGCACCGACGTATTGGACAGGAACGCCTATGGCTACACCTTC